Sequencing of this TCR beta chain was carried out in a study of cytotoxic CD8 clonotypes in ibrutinib-treated CLL (dated by TCRdb to the early 2020s). For the wider study: The cohort had about a dozen relapsed/refractory and approximately 14 treatment-naive patients; some 17 were IGHV unmutated. Partial responses were observed in roughly 25 patients and complete responses in 2; after a median follow-up of around 68 months, remission was maintained in some 14 patients and progression was observed in approximately twelve. Response samples were taken after a median of approximately 12 months on treatment, ranging from roughly 6 to 36 months. Samples averaged about 260,000 productive templates and 90,000 to 95,000 productive rearrangements. Of the roughly 79 people in the trial, around 25 had longitudinal samples available. Cryopreserved peripheral blood mononuclear cells were collected at three points: before therapy, at response, and at either sustained remission or disease progression. Patients were still on ibrutinib when every remission and progressive disease sample was collected. Study-level results and caveats: Lymph node repertoires were not examined, and the timing of sampling was not matched between patients in sustained remission and those whose disease progressed. Public clonotypes were rare and either shrank or stayed stable during treatment, and the rise in clonality at ibrutinib response reflected expansion of private clonotypes. At ibrutinib response clonality went up, during sustained remission it held steady, and at progression it dropped back toward baseline. Baseline clonality exceeded that of age-matched healthy donors and correlated strongly with circulating CD8+ T-cell counts.

According to the study, the label for this sample's time point signals: approximately twelve months on ibrutinib. For TCR beta library preparation, roughly 2.2 micrograms of genomic DNA were isolated from cryopreserved PBMCs. Longitudinal blood samples from CLL patients on ibrutinib monotherapy were analyzed using high-throughput TCR beta sequencing. The patients took part in an open-label, single-center phase 2 trial of ibrutinib monotherapy. A MiSeq instrument was used for deep resolution sequencing, which targeted depths ranging from 1 in 1 million up to 1 in 200,000 T cells, with coverage averaging 10x for each clonotype. The immunoSEQ hsTCRB Kit was used to generate the TCR beta libraries. Under the source paper's analysis protocol: Data were analyzed with ImmunoSEQ Data Assistant and ImmunoSEQ Analyzer, with V, D and J genes assigned per IMGT definitions. Clonality, which ranges from 0 to 1, was calculated by subtracting the normalized Shannon entropy of productive rearrangement frequencies from one. Public clonotype analysis was restricted to overrepresented clonotypes comprising at least 0.05% of each patient's repertoire. About 13 age-matched healthy donor repertoires from immuneACCESS were used as controls for clonality. Imported from immuneACCESS, the table was reduced by TCRdb to in-frame sequences with V and J called. These copies leave out some clones; in studies compared against another copy, an unresolved V gene accounts for under half, and the cause of the remainder is not known. V and J calls and clone size are given by that table; D and trimming were obtained from the DNA. This sample lists 130,000 or so clones; approximately 80% were detected once. The ten most abundant clones make up around 13% of the sample.

Notes on this clone: Its antigen is unknown. Per-base quality was not reported, and no clone a single base away is much larger than it.

The CDR3 runs 15 amino acids, cysteine and phenylalanine included. Only the CDR3 portion is preserved as DNA: 45 bases, with reading frame beginning at the first base. V has 4 bases trimmed and J has 4 bases trimmed; junction bases matching no gene number 9. Looking up the germline V gene yields CDR1 SGDLS and CDR2 YYNGEE. The TCR sequence derives from a human donor with chronic lymphocytic leukemia. The V and J genes are TRBV9 and TRBJ2-5, with TRBD1 matching 8 junction bases. The sequences come from PBMCs, collected after 12 months of ibrutinib treatment. The CDR3 loop reads CASSSARTGLETQYF. The base sequence is TGTGCCAGCAGCTCCGCCCGGACAGGGTTAGAGACCCAGTACTTC.